One and the same sample provided the 11 T cell receptor beta chains below, sequenced in a study of blood T cell repertoires in COVID-19. Clones were read by immunoSEQ multiplex PCR, and TCRdb kept only the in-frame ones, dropping some. The sample has tens of thousands of clones; about 86% are singletons. The material sequenced was peripheral blood. The source of these receptors is a woman older than 75 with acute or convalescent COVID-19.

This clone was seen only once. J is TRBJ2-2 and V is TRBV19, with 12 bases lining up with TRBD1. Germline V CDR1 and CDR2: LNHDA, SQIVND (reference sequence). Trimming at V came to 7 bases and at J to 4 bases, leaving 10 bases not matched to a gene. This CDR3 spans 17 amino acids. In DNA, the CDR3 is TGTGCCAGTAAGATGGGGACAGGGGGCAGAATCACCGGGGAGCTGTTTTTT. It yields the protein CASKMGTGGRITGELFF.

In DNA form, the CDR3 reads TGCGCCAGCAGCGCCCGGACAGGGGACACTGAAGCTTTCTTT. Residues: CASSARTGDTEAFF. This chain links TRBV5-1 with TRBJ1-1; TRBD1 agrees at 9 bases. The V gene end was trimmed by 4 bases and the J gene end by 3 bases; junction bases not matched to a gene: 4. Germline V CDR1 and CDR2: SGHRS, YFSETQ. This CDR3 contains 14 residues. Variable domain in full (rest from reference TRBV5-1 and TRBJ1-1): KAGVTQTPRYLIKTRGQQVTLSCSPISGHRSVSWYQQTPGQGLQFLFEYFSETQRNKGNFPGRFSGRQFSNSRSEMNVSTLELGDSALYLCASSARTGDTEAFFGQGTRLTVV.

CDR3 sequence reads: CASSPAWREGNQPQHF. In nucleotides, the CDR3 is TGTGCCAGCTCGCCTGCGTGGAGGGAAGGCAATCAGCCCCAGCATTTT. The chain combines TRBV18 with TRBJ1-5; D gene uncertain. Trimming took 6 bases from V and 2 from J, leaving 17 bases between them. Germline CDR1 reads KGHSH; CDR2 reads LQKENI. The CDR3 is 16 residues long.

The chain couples TRBV6-5 to TRBJ1-5; 7 nucleotides match TRBD1. CDR3 length: 14 amino acids. The germline V gene encodes CDR1 MNHEY and CDR2 SVGAGI. The V gene end was trimmed by 6 bases and the J gene end by 6 bases; junction bases not matched to a gene: 8. The CDR3 DNA reads TGTGCCAGCAGGCCGGACAGGTGGGGTCAGCCCCAGCATTTT. It codes for CASRPDRWGQPQHF.

This clone has just a few counts. V and J are TRBV3-1 (or the pseudogene TRBV3-2) and TRBJ1-1; 7 nucleotides match TRBD1. Germline CDR1 reads LGHDT; CDR2 reads YNNKEL (reference sequence). Trimming at V came to 5 bases and at J to 4 bases, leaving 7 bases not matched to a gene. This CDR3 spans 14 amino acids. CDR3 protein: CASSKGGRSTEAFF. CDR3 bases: TGTGCCAGCAGCAAAGGGGGCCGGAGCACTGAAGCTTTCTTT.

Regarding this clone: As the CDR3 is not closed by the conserved phenylalanine or tryptophan, this likely results from a read error. The DNA is left out, because the CDR3 cannot be placed on it with certainty; the CDR3 is given as TCRdb lists it. The chain carries TRBV4-1 and TRBJ2-7; TRBD2 is taken as the D call from the table, unchecked against the DNA. CDR1 is MGHRA, CDR2 YSYEKL, per germline. The CDR3 has 11 amino acids, counting both end residues. The CDR3 here is CASSQAPAGAC.

The chain employs TRBV5-1 and TRBJ2-7; 11 bases are a match to TRBD2. Germline V gene lookup returns CDR1 SGHRS and CDR2 YFSETQ. V lost 5 bases, J lost 4 bases, and 8 bases stayed unmatched. The CDR3 contains 15 residues. The CDR3 spells CASSLTGTSGYEQYF. DNA for the CDR3: TGCGCCAGCAGTCTAACTGGGACTAGCGGATACGAGCAGTACTTC. Complete variable domain (other parts from reference TRBV5-1 and TRBJ2-7): KAGVTQTPRYLIKTRGQQVTLSCSPISGHRSVSWYQQTPGQGLQFLFEYFSETQRNKGNFPGRFSGRQFSNSRSEMNVSTLELGDSALYLCASSLTGTSGYEQYFGPGTRLTVT.

There are a few counts of this clone. CDR3 in DNA: TGTGCCAGCAGCCAAGGGACACTGAACAATGAGCAGTTCTTC. Translating gives CASSQGTLNNEQFF. The V call is TRBV3-1 (or the pseudogene TRBV3-2), the J call TRBJ2-1; TRBD1 might be the D (5 bases). Trimming took 1 base from V and 5 from J, leaving 9 bases between them. This CDR3 region has 14 residues. The V gene's germline CDR1 is LGHDT and CDR2 YNNKEL (reference sequence).

The chain couples TRBV6-4 to TRBJ2-2; TRBD2 matches 7 bases. V dropped 8 bases and J dropped 1; count of bases not matched to a gene: 10. Germline V gene data show CDR1 as MRHNA and CDR2 as SNTAGT. The CDR3 contains 16 residues. The CDR3 bases are TGTGCCAGCCCCCGCGGGAGACTAGTGAACACCGGGGAGCTGTTTTTT. The encoded protein is CASPRGRLVNTGELFF.

The chain links TRBV19 to TRBJ1-5, with no clear D. Germline V lookup: CDR1 LNHDA, CDR2 SQIVND (reference sequence). This CDR3 region has 13 residues. Trimming shortened V by 5 bases and J by 4 bases, and 9 bases separated the two germline ends. Written as DNA, the CDR3 is TGTGCCAGTAGTCAAACGGGAAATCAGCCCCAGCATTTT. This gives the protein CASSQTGNQPQHF.

The chain is built from TRBV12-3 or TRBV12-4 and TRBJ1-2; D remains unclear. This CDR3 has 13 residues. The V end was cut by 5 bases, the J end by 4 bases, with 11 bases between. Here the CDR3 DNA reads TGTGCCAGCAGTCAAGTTGGCCTCTATGGCTACACCTTC. Protein sequence: CASSQVGLYGYTF.